The 3 T cell receptor beta chains presented below share a single source sample, sequenced in a study of blood T cell repertoires in COVID-19. Here immunoSEQ multiplex PCR was the method, and the copy in TCRdb shows in-frame clones only, minus some. The sample has roughly 140,000 clones, 82% seen once. Sequencing input: peripheral blood. These receptor sequences come from a woman of 80 years or more with acute or convalescent COVID-19.

The chain has TRBV2 and TRBJ2-7; D might be TRBD1 (6 bases). Germline V gene sequence: CDR1 SNHLY, CDR2 FYNNEI. The V end was cut by 5 bases, the J end by 2 bases, with 7 bases between. This CDR3 is 12 amino acids long. DNA for the CDR3: TGTGCCAGCAGTCAGGGGCCCTACGAGCAGTACTTC. Protein product: CASSQGPYEQYF.

The V and J genes are TRBV6-5 and TRBJ1-5; D not certain. Germline-derived CDR1 and CDR2 are MNHEY and SVGAGI. The CDR3 totals 14 residues. V lost 4 bases to trimming and J lost 2 bases, with 9 bases between them. CDR3 in DNA: TGTGCCAGCAGTTCCGTTATTGGCAATCAGCCCCAGCATTTT. Amino acids: CASSSVIGNQPQHF.

V and J are TRBV7-8 and TRBJ1-5; a weak D match, TRBD1 (6 bases). In germline, CDR1 is SGHVS, CDR2 FQNEAQ. The CDR3 totals 17 residues. The V end was cut by 0 bases, the J end by 0 bases, with 12 bases between. In DNA form, the CDR3 reads TGTGCCAGCAGCTTAGCCCCCTGGACAGATAGCAATCAGCCCCAGCATTTT. This encodes CASSLAPWTDSNQPQHF.